These T cell receptor beta chains were read from a single sample in a study of tumor-infiltrating lymphocytes in primary liver carcinoma. One entry per CDR3 protein, called by TCRdb with MiXCR from the multiplex PCR reads. The sample includes approximately 45,000 distinct CDR3 sequences, 60% to 80% of them seen just once. The material sequenced was tumor-adjacent normal liver tissue. The receptors here all came from a woman aged 30 to 39 with primary liver carcinoma and hepatitis B virus infection. Both conserved end residues are part of each CDR3.

cdr3_aa j_call v_call cdr3_length
CVSSYEVRGLRGDTQYF TRBJ2-3 TRBV6-2/TRBV6-3 17
CASNQRRAFGSTGPETQYF TRBJ2-5 TRBV4-3 19
CASSLDLGVAQPQQF TRBJ1-5 TRBV11-3 15
CASSAASGLMGAMKSQYF TRBJ2-5 TRBV7-9 18
CVSRQGGRESLNERFF TRBJ2-1 TRBV12-3/TRBV12-4 16
CASSSGGTGYGYTF TRBJ1-2 TRBV11-2 14
CASSLGLSHDYGYTF TRBJ1-2 TRBV12-3/TRBV12-4 15
CSARGFSGRGTGELFF TRBJ2-2 TRBV20-1 16
CACSCKDSSSYEQYF TRBJ2-7 TRBV6-5 15
CASSIGLRDYGYTF TRBJ1-2 TRBV19 14
CTSSPWTEAFF TRBJ1-1 TRBV11-2 11
CASNRLAGGGYEQFF TRBJ2-1 TRBV11-3 15
CASSQDPIGRSGANVLTF TRBJ2-6 TRBV4-1 18
CASSSRQVGHEAFF TRBJ1-1 TRBV28 14
CARSLETASYEQYF TRBJ2-7 TRBV11-1 14
CASTQTSVATHTQYF TRBJ2-3 TRBV6-2/TRBV6-3 15
CARSTYPGSEETQHF TRBJ2-5 TRBV12-3/TRBV12-4 15
CASSLSRVAFF TRBJ1-1 TRBV7-9 11
CSIGVGTGAFF TRBJ1-1 TRBV29-1 11
CASIFRGADSPLHF TRBJ1-6 TRBV12-3/TRBV12-4 14
CASSLTQTSQGVGCTF TRBJ1-2 TRBV12-3/TRBV12-4 16
CASSRGLLVLHTEQFF TRBJ2-1 TRBV6-6 16
CSARTGTGRADTQYF TRBJ2-3 TRBV20-1 15
CAGSLGLSHVYGYTF TRBJ1-2 TRBV12-3/TRBV12-4 15
CASSTGTLSGAFF TRBJ1-1 TRBV14 13
CASSTYPGCEETQHF TRBJ2-5 TRBV12-3/TRBV12-4 15
CASSIDGPLYGYTF TRBJ1-2 TRBV11-3 14
CASSLGLATQETQYF TRBJ2-5 TRBV11-2 15
CASSVGASHQETQYF TRBJ2-5 TRBV9 15
CASSQEVGQFYSYQQYF TRBJ2-7 TRBV4-2 17
CASSPTSGRDETQYF TRBJ2-5 TRBV6-5 15
CASRRSGSVTDTQYF TRBJ2-3 TRBV11-2 15
CASRAVLAGENEQLF TRBJ2-1 TRBV6-6 15
CASSEPRQYNEQFF TRBJ2-1 TRBV2 14
CASDQNSSFSGANVLTF TRBJ2-6 TRBV5-6 17
CASSLDLVGGKQFF TRBJ2-1 TRBV7-9 14
CACSYSAGQGLYEEYF TRBJ2-7 TRBV6-5 16
CASTLSLIGRATGTQYF TRBJ2-3 TRBV7-8 17
CASSQDFPESYEQYF TRBJ2-7 TRBV4-3 15